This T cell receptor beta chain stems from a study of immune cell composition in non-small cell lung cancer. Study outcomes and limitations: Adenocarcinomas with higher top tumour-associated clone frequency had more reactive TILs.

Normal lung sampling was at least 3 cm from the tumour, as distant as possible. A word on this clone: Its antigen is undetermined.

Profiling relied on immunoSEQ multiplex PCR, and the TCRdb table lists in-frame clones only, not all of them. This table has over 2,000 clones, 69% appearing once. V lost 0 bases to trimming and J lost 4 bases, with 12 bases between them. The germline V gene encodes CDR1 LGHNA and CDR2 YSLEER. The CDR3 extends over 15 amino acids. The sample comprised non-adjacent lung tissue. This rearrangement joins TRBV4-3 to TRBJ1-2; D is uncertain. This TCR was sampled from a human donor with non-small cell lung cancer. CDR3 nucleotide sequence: TGCGCCAGCAGCCAAGATTCGTGGAACAGCTATGGCTACACCTTC. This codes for CASSQDSWNSYGYTF.